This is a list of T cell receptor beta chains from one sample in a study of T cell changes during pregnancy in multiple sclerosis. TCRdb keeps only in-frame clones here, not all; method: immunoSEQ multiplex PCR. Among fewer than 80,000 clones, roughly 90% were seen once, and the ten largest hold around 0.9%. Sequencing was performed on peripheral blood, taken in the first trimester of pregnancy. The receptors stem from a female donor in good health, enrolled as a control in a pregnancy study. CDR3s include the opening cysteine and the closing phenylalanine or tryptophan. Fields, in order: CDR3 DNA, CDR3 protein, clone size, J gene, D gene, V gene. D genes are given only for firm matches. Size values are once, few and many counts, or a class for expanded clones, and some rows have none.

CDR3 DNA: TGCGCCAGCAGTCAATCTGGGACAGGTCCGCGTAATCAGCCCCAGCATTTT
CDR3 protein: CASSQSGTGPRNQPQHF
clone size: -
J gene: TRBJ1-5
D gene: TRBD1
V gene: TRBV23-1

CDR3 DNA: TGTGCCAGCAGTCTCCGACAGACAACTAATGAAAAACTGTTTTTT
CDR3 protein: CASSLRQTTNEKLFF
clone size: -
J gene: TRBJ1-4
D gene: -
V gene: TRBV6-6

CDR3 DNA: TGCGCCAGCAGCCAAGAGGGGGCGGGGACAGGGTTCAATTCACCCCTCCACTTT
CDR3 protein: CASSQEGAGTGFNSPLHF
clone size: -
J gene: TRBJ1-6
D gene: TRBD1
V gene: TRBV4-3

CDR3 DNA: TGTGCCAGCAGTCCCGGGACAGGGAGGATCACTGAAGCTTTCTTT
CDR3 protein: CASSPGTGRITEAFF
clone size: -
J gene: TRBJ1-1
D gene: TRBD1
V gene: TRBV27

CDR3 DNA: TGCGCCAGCAGCTTGGAAGGGAGGGGAGGGGGAACTGAAGCTTTCTTT
CDR3 protein: CASSLEGRGGGTEAFF
clone size: -
J gene: TRBJ1-1
D gene: -
V gene: TRBV5-1

CDR3 DNA: TGTGCCAGCTCAAGTGGACAGAACACTGAAGCTTTCTTT
CDR3 protein: CASSSGQNTEAFF
clone size: -
J gene: TRBJ1-1
D gene: -
V gene: TRBV18

CDR3 DNA: TGTGCCAGCAGCCAAGGGGCGACTAGCGAAAATGAGCAGTTCTTC
CDR3 protein: CASSQGATSENEQFF
clone size: -
J gene: TRBJ2-1
D gene: TRBD2
V gene: TRBV4-2

CDR3 DNA: TGTGCCAGCAGTTACTCGTACAGGGACTATGGCTACACCTTC
CDR3 protein: CASSYSYRDYGYTF
clone size: -
J gene: TRBJ1-2
D gene: -
V gene: TRBV6-6

CDR3 DNA: TGTGCCAGCAGCTTATCGAGGTTTCGGGATCAGCCCCAGCATTTT
CDR3 protein: CASSLSRFRDQPQHF
clone size: -
J gene: TRBJ1-5
D gene: -
V gene: TRBV7-2

CDR3 DNA: TGCGCCAGCAGCCAAGAACTGCGCAATGAGCAGTTCTTC
CDR3 protein: CASSQELRNEQFF
clone size: -
J gene: TRBJ2-1
D gene: -
V gene: TRBV4-3

CDR3 DNA: TGCGCCAGCAGCCAGGGACAGGGGGAAGGATACGAGCAGTACTTC
CDR3 protein: CASSQGQGEGYEQYF
clone size: -
J gene: TRBJ2-7
D gene: TRBD1
V gene: TRBV4-1

CDR3 DNA: TGTGCCAGCAGCTCCGGGGTCTATGAAAAACTGTTTTTT
CDR3 protein: CASSSGVYEKLFF
clone size: -
J gene: TRBJ1-4
D gene: -
V gene: TRBV28

CDR3 DNA: TGTGCCAGCTCACCTCTTCCGAACACTGAAGCTTTCTTT
CDR3 protein: CASSPLPNTEAFF
clone size: -
J gene: TRBJ1-1
D gene: -
V gene: TRBV18

CDR3 DNA: TGTGCCAGCTCACCCGCCAGACTGACCTACGAGCAGTACTTC
CDR3 protein: CASSPARLTYEQYF
clone size: -
J gene: TRBJ2-7
D gene: -
V gene: TRBV18

CDR3 DNA: TGTGCCAGCAGAGGGGTCCTCTACGAGCAGTACTTC
CDR3 protein: CASRGVLYEQYF
clone size: -
J gene: TRBJ2-7
D gene: -
V gene: TRBV28

CDR3 DNA: TGTGCCAGTCGGACAGTCAACACTGAAGCTTTCTTT
CDR3 protein: CASRTVNTEAFF
clone size: -
J gene: TRBJ1-1
D gene: -
V gene: TRBV19

CDR3 DNA: TGTGCCAGCAGCCAGGATGGGACTGGAGAGACCCAGTACTTC
CDR3 protein: CASSQDGTGETQYF
clone size: -
J gene: TRBJ2-5
D gene: -
V gene: TRBV4-2

CDR3 DNA: TGCGCCAGCAGGCCGGTCTCGGCCTACGAGCAGTACTTC
CDR3 protein: CASRPVSAYEQYF
clone size: -
J gene: TRBJ2-7
D gene: -
V gene: TRBV5-1

CDR3 DNA: TGCGCCAGCAGCGTGGCCCGGGGGACTGAAGAGACCCAGTACTTC
CDR3 protein: CASSVARGTEETQYF
clone size: -
J gene: TRBJ2-5
D gene: -
V gene: TRBV10-1

CDR3 DNA: TGTGCCAGTAAACGCGACAGGCGGTCGGGAACTGAAGCTTTCTTT
CDR3 protein: CASKRDRRSGTEAFF
clone size: -
J gene: TRBJ1-1
D gene: -
V gene: TRBV19

CDR3 DNA: TGTGCCAGCAGAACCGCCACACAGGGATCCTACGAGCAGTACTTC
CDR3 protein: CASRTATQGSYEQYF
clone size: -
J gene: TRBJ2-7
D gene: -
V gene: TRBV6-6

CDR3 DNA: TGTGCCAGCAGTTTAAGGGGGATCGGGCTGGGCACTGAAGCTTTCTTT
CDR3 protein: CASSLRGIGLGTEAFF
clone size: -
J gene: TRBJ1-1
D gene: -
V gene: TRBV27

CDR3 DNA: TGTGCCAGCAGTGAATTTATCTCCGGGAACCCCGGCTTT
CDR3 protein: CASSEFISGNPGF
clone size: -
J gene: TRBJ1-6
D gene: -
V gene: TRBV2

CDR3 DNA: TGTGCCAGCAGCTTGGCGGGTTACGGCAATCAGCCCCAGCATTTT
CDR3 protein: CASSLAGYGNQPQHF
clone size: -
J gene: TRBJ1-5
D gene: -
V gene: TRBV7-2

CDR3 DNA: TGTGCCAGCAGTTACGCGGGGGCGAGGGAGGAGACCCAGTACTTC
CDR3 protein: CASSYAGAREETQYF
clone size: -
J gene: TRBJ2-5
D gene: -
V gene: TRBV6-5

CDR3 DNA: TGTGCCAGCAGTTACTCGCCAACCGGAGGGATTTGGGAGCAGTTCTTC
CDR3 protein: CASSYSPTGGIWEQFF
clone size: -
J gene: TRBJ2-1
D gene: -
V gene: TRBV6-5

CDR3 DNA: TGTGCCAGCAGCCGCCGGGACAGGTGGGGGATCGAGCAGTACTTC
CDR3 protein: CASSRRDRWGIEQYF
clone size: -
J gene: TRBJ2-7
D gene: TRBD1
V gene: TRBV6-5

CDR3 DNA: TGCGCCAGCGGATCTACGGGACAGGGGATTGCTGAAGCTTTCTTT
CDR3 protein: CASGSTGQGIAEAFF
clone size: -
J gene: TRBJ1-1
D gene: TRBD1
V gene: TRBV5-1

CDR3 DNA: TGTGCCAGCAGCCGGGAAGATACGCAGTATTTT
CDR3 protein: CASSREDTQYF
clone size: -
J gene: TRBJ2-3
D gene: -
V gene: TRBV6-5

CDR3 DNA: TGTGCCTCTGGACCGAGGGGGTACAATGAGCAGTTCTTC
CDR3 protein: CASGPRGYNEQFF
clone size: many
J gene: TRBJ2-1
D gene: -
V gene: TRBV7-2

CDR3 DNA: TGCAGCGTACAACAGACAGGGGCCAATACGCAGTATTTT
CDR3 protein: CSVQQTGANTQYF
clone size: -
J gene: TRBJ2-3
D gene: TRBD1
V gene: TRBV29-1

CDR3 DNA: TGTGCCAGCAGTTGGACAGGGACAGATGGCTACACCTTC
CDR3 protein: CASSWTGTDGYTF
clone size: -
J gene: TRBJ1-2
D gene: TRBD1
V gene: TRBV6-5

CDR3 DNA: TGTGCCAGCTCACCCCGAAGCGGTGGTGGCTACACCTTC
CDR3 protein: CASSPRSGGGYTF
clone size: -
J gene: TRBJ1-2
D gene: -
V gene: TRBV18

CDR3 DNA: TGTGCCAGTAGTATAGCCCACCAGCGGGCTGCGCCCTACGAGCAGTACTTC
CDR3 protein: CASSIAHQRAAPYEQYF
clone size: -
J gene: TRBJ2-7
D gene: -
V gene: TRBV19

CDR3 DNA: TGTGCCAGCAGCTTATCGGGACTAGGATACAATGAGCAGTTCTTC
CDR3 protein: CASSLSGLGYNEQFF
clone size: -
J gene: TRBJ2-1
D gene: TRBD2
V gene: TRBV11-2

CDR3 DNA: TGTGCCAGCAGCTTAGGGGGACAGGGGGCGAATGAGCAGTTCTTC
CDR3 protein: CASSLGGQGANEQFF
clone size: -
J gene: TRBJ2-1
D gene: TRBD1
V gene: TRBV7-8

CDR3 DNA: TGTGCCAGTAGTTCTCAGGGTTCTAGGACTGAAGCTTTCTTT
CDR3 protein: CASSSQGSRTEAFF
clone size: once
J gene: TRBJ1-1
D gene: -
V gene: TRBV19

CDR3 DNA: TGTGCCAGCAGGGACAGGGGGCGCGGGACAGATACGCAGTATTTT
CDR3 protein: CASRDRGRGTDTQYF
clone size: -
J gene: TRBJ2-3
D gene: TRBD1
V gene: TRBV5-6

CDR3 DNA: TGTGCCAGCAGTTCACGCGGGGTATATCAGCCCCAGCATTTT
CDR3 protein: CASSSRGVYQPQHF
clone size: once
J gene: TRBJ1-5
D gene: -
V gene: TRBV28

CDR3 DNA: TGTGCCAGCAATTGGTCACACGCCTATGGCTACACCTTC
CDR3 protein: CASNWSHAYGYTF
clone size: -
J gene: TRBJ1-2
D gene: -
V gene: TRBV6-1

CDR3 DNA: TGCGCCAGCAGCTTGTTGGGCAGGGACACCGGGGAGCTGTTTTTT
CDR3 protein: CASSLLGRDTGELFF
clone size: -
J gene: TRBJ2-2
D gene: -
V gene: TRBV5-1

CDR3 DNA: TGTGCCAGCAGCCGACAGGGGATGTACCCCCTCCACTTT
CDR3 protein: CASSRQGMYPLHF
clone size: few
J gene: TRBJ1-6
D gene: TRBD1
V gene: TRBV7-2

CDR3 DNA: TGTGCCAGCACCCCCTCGGGGTATCAGCCCCAGCATTTT
CDR3 protein: CASTPSGYQPQHF
clone size: few
J gene: TRBJ1-5
D gene: -
V gene: TRBV28

CDR3 DNA: TGTGCCAGCAGCTCATCCGGGACAGGCAACGGGAATCAGCCCCAGCATTTT
CDR3 protein: CASSSSGTGNGNQPQHF
clone size: -
J gene: TRBJ1-5
D gene: TRBD1
V gene: TRBV7-9

CDR3 DNA: TGTGCCAGTAGTACCCGGGACAGCAACTACGAGCAGTACTTC
CDR3 protein: CASSTRDSNYEQYF
clone size: -
J gene: TRBJ2-7
D gene: TRBD1
V gene: TRBV19

CDR3 DNA: TGCGCCAGCAGTGAAGGCAGCGGGAGAGGCACCGGGGAGCTGTTTTTT
CDR3 protein: CASSEGSGRGTGELFF
clone size: once
J gene: TRBJ2-2
D gene: TRBD2
V gene: TRBV10-2

CDR3 DNA: TGTGCCAGCAGTCGCGACAGGAACTATGGCTACACCTTC
CDR3 protein: CASSRDRNYGYTF
clone size: -
J gene: TRBJ1-2
D gene: -
V gene: TRBV27

CDR3 DNA: TGTGCCAGCAGCACTTCGCGGCTAGCGGGAAGCACAGATACGCAGTATTTT
CDR3 protein: CASSTSRLAGSTDTQYF
clone size: -
J gene: TRBJ2-3
D gene: TRBD2
V gene: TRBV5-6

CDR3 DNA: TGTGCCAGCAGACTAGCGGGGAACTACAATGAGCAGTTCTTC
CDR3 protein: CASRLAGNYNEQFF
clone size: -
J gene: TRBJ2-1
D gene: TRBD2
V gene: TRBV7-2

CDR3 DNA: TGTGCCAGCAGCTTAGGGGTAGCGGGAGAGGCCAAAAACATTCAGTACTTC
CDR3 protein: CASSLGVAGEAKNIQYF
clone size: -
J gene: TRBJ2-4
D gene: TRBD2
V gene: TRBV7-2

CDR3 DNA: TGTGCCAGCAGCCTTAACGGACAGGGAACTAATGAAAAACTGTTTTTT
CDR3 protein: CASSLNGQGTNEKLFF
clone size: -
J gene: TRBJ1-4
D gene: TRBD1
V gene: TRBV7-9

CDR3 DNA: TGTGCCAGCAGTGAAGATAGGGGAGGTAATGAAAAACTGTTTTTT
CDR3 protein: CASSEDRGGNEKLFF
clone size: -
J gene: TRBJ1-4
D gene: -
V gene: TRBV25-1

CDR3 DNA: TGCGCCAGCAGCCAAAGGACAGGGAGAACTGGAAACACCATATATTTT
CDR3 protein: CASSQRTGRTGNTIYF
clone size: -
J gene: TRBJ1-3
D gene: TRBD1
V gene: TRBV4-1

CDR3 DNA: TGTGCCTGGAGGGCCTCAGCGGGTGAGGGGTTCTTC
CDR3 protein: CAWRASAGEGFF
clone size: -
J gene: TRBJ2-1
D gene: -
V gene: TRBV30

CDR3 DNA: TGTGCCAGTAGTACTGGGACAGGGGCCGGCCGCACTGAAGCTTTCTTT
CDR3 protein: CASSTGTGAGRTEAFF
clone size: once
J gene: TRBJ1-1
D gene: TRBD1
V gene: TRBV19

CDR3 DNA: TGTGCCACCAGCAGAGCCGGGACACCGAACACTGAAGCTTTCTTT
CDR3 protein: CATSRAGTPNTEAFF
clone size: -
J gene: TRBJ1-1
D gene: -
V gene: TRBV15

CDR3 DNA: TGTGCCAGCTCATCGGACGTCGCGGGGGAAGCTTTCTTT
CDR3 protein: CASSSDVAGEAFF
clone size: few
J gene: TRBJ1-1
D gene: -
V gene: TRBV18

CDR3 DNA: TGCGCCAGCAGCTTTGCTACAGGGACAGGTACCAACTATGGCTACACCTTC
CDR3 protein: CASSFATGTGTNYGYTF
clone size: -
J gene: TRBJ1-2
D gene: TRBD1
V gene: TRBV5-1

CDR3 DNA: TGTGCCAGCAGCCCTTACAATGAGCAGTTCTTC
CDR3 protein: CASSPYNEQFF
clone size: once
J gene: TRBJ2-1
D gene: -
V gene: TRBV7-9